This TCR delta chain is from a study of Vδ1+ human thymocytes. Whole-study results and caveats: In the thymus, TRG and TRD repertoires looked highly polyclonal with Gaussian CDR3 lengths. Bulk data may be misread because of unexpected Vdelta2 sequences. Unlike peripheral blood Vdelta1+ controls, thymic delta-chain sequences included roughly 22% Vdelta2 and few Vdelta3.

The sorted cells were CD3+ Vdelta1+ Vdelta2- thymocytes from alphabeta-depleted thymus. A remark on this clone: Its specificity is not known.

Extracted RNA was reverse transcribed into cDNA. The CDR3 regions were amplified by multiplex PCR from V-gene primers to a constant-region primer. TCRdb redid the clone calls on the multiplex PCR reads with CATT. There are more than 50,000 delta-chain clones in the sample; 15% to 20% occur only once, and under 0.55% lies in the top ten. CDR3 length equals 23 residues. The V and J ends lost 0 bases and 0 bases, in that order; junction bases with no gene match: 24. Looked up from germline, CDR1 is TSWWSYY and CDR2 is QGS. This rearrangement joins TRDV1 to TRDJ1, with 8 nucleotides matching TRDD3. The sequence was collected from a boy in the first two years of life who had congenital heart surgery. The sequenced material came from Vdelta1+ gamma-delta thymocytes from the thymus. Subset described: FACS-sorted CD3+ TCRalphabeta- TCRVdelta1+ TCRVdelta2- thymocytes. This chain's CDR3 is CALGELRAGLALYWGVYTDKLIF. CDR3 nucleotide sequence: TGTGCTCTTGGGGAACTAAGAGCCGGGCTAGCTCTGTACTGGGGGGTGTACACCGATAAACTCATCTTT.